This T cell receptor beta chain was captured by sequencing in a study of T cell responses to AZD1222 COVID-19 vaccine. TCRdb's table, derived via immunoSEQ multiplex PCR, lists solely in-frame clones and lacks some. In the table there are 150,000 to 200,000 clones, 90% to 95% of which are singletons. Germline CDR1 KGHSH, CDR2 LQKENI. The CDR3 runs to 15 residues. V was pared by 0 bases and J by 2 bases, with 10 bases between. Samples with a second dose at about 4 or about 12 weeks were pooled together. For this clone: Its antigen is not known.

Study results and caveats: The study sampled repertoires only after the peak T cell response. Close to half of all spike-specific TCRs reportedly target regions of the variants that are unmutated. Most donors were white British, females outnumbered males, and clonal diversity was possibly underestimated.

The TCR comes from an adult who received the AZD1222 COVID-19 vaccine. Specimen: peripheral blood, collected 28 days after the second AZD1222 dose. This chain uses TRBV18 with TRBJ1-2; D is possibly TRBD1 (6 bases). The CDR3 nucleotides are TGTGCCAGCTCACCACCAACAGACAGGAACTATGGCTACACCTTC. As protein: CASSPPTDRNYGYTF. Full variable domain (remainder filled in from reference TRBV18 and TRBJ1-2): NAGVMQNPRHLVRRRGQEARLRCSPMKGHSHVYWYRQLPEEGLKFMVYLQKENIIDESGMPKERFSAEFPKEGPSILRIQQVVRGDSAAYFCASSPPTDRNYGYTFGSGTRLTVV.